The 9 T cell receptor beta chains below were found in one sample sequenced in a study of T cells in localized non-small cell lung cancer (dated by TCRdb to the early 2020s). Preparation of the library involved the immunoSEQ multiplex PCR assay. In TCRdb, the immuneACCESS table is reduced to in-frame sequences with V and J assigned. These tables do not hold every clone; where another copy was compared, an unresolved V gene accounts for under half, and the others remain unexplained. In all, the sample holds thousands of clones, and approximately 40% of those were seen once. 4% to 5% of the sample lies in the top ten. Sequences were derived from lymph node tissue, sampled before any cancer treatment. These receptors were obtained from a male donor aged 60 or older with stage II squamous cell lung carcinoma.

Only a few counts were recorded for this clone. The V and J genes are TRBV5-1 and TRBJ2-5; maybe TRBD2 (5 bases). V gave up 3 bases and J gave up 1 base, with 10 bases separating them. Germline assignment: CDR1 SGHRS and CDR2 YFSETQ. The CDR3 is 14 residues long. The chain's CDR3 is CASSYSDSQETQYF. CDR3 bases: TGCGCCAGCAGCTATAGCGATAGCCAAGAGACCCAGTACTTC.

The chain joins TRBV19 to TRBJ1-2; a possible D gene is TRBD1 (6 bases). The germline V and J ends were trimmed by 6 bases and 1 base, with 12 bases remaining between them. The CDR3 extends over 14 amino acids. The germline V gene encodes CDR1 LNHDA and CDR2 SQIVND (reference sequence). The CDR3 sequence: CASRPLGGNYGYTF. In nucleotides, the CDR3 is TGTGCCAGTAGACCCTTAGGGGGTAACTATGGCTACACCTTC.

The V call is TRBV19, the J call TRBJ2-7, with 12 bases identical to TRBD2. Looked up from germline, CDR1 is LNHDA and CDR2 is SQIVND (reference sequence). The CDR3 is 15 residues long. The V gene end was trimmed by 5 bases and the J gene end by 2 bases; junction bases not matched to a gene: 4. CDR3 bases: TGTGCCAGTAGTCTGCGACTAGCGGGGGCCTACGAGCAGTACTTC. It codes for CASSLRLAGAYEQYF.

This clone was seen a handful of times. The CDR3: CASSITGSQGTEAFF. The CDR3 coding sequence is TGTGCCAGCAGCATAACAGGGAGTCAAGGCACTGAAGCTTTCTTT. This chain connects TRBV11-3 to TRBJ1-1; TRBD1 is a possible D gene (6 bases). From germline, CDR1 is SGHNT and CDR2 YENEEA. V was shortened by 5 bases and J by 4 bases, with 17 bases between the two germline ends. The length of the CDR3 is 15 residues.

The V call is TRBV18, the J call TRBJ1-1, with D perhaps matching TRBD1 (5 bases). In germline, CDR1 is KGHSH, CDR2 LQKENI. The CDR3 has 15 amino acids. The germline V and J ends were trimmed by 0 bases and 1 base, with 9 bases remaining between them. CDR3 loop: CASSPPSGRNTEAFF. CDR3 sequence (DNA): TGTGCCAGCTCACCACCATCAGGGAGGAACACTGAAGCTTTCTTT. The variable domain in full, completed from reference TRBV18 and TRBJ1-1, reads NAGVMQNPRHLVRRRGQEARLRCSPMKGHSHVYWYRQLPEEGLKFMVYLQKENIIDESGMPKERFSAEFPKEGPSILRIQQVVRGDSAAYFCASSPPSGRNTEAFFGQGTRLTVV.

There are a few counts of this clone. V gene TRBV18 combines with J gene TRBJ2-3, with TRBD2 identical over 11 bases. Germline-derived CDR1 and CDR2 are KGHSH and LQKENI. This CDR3 contains 17 residues. The V and J ends lost 0 bases and 5 bases, in that order; junction bases with no gene match: 7. CDR3 in DNA: TGTGCCAGCTCACCACCTAGCGGGGGGGCCTTGGGAGATACGCAGTATTTT. It specifies CASSPPSGGALGDTQYF.

The rearrangement uses TRBV4-1 and TRBJ2-2, with D maybe TRBD1 (5 bases). Germline CDR1 MGHRA, CDR2 YSYEKL. The V gene lost 1 base and the J gene lost 3 bases, with 9 bases spanning the gap. The CDR3 is made up of 15 amino acids. CDR3 sequence (DNA): TGCGCCAGCAGCCAAGTGAAGGGGTACACCGGGGAGCTGTTTTTT. Amino acid sequence: CASSQVKGYTGELFF.

The J gene is TRBJ1-1, the V gene TRBV4-1, with a possible D match to TRBD1 (5 bases). CDR1 MGHRA and CDR2 YSYEKL come from the germline V gene. This CDR3 is 18 amino acids long. V was shortened by 0 bases and J by 1 base, with 18 bases between the two germline ends. The CDR3 DNA sequence: TGCGCCAGCAGCCAAGAGGAAGTCAGGGCGATTGGGAACACTGAAGCTTTCTTT. Translation gives CASSQEEVRAIGNTEAFF.

This clone has more than one count but fewer than ten. This chain joins TRBV9 and TRBJ1-1; TRBD1 might be the D (6 bases). Germline V gene lookup returns CDR1 SGDLS and CDR2 YYNGEE. V was shortened by 5 bases and J by 0 bases, with 11 bases between the two germline ends. The CDR3 loop spans 14 amino acids. CDR3 in DNA: TGTGCCAGCAGGGCAGACAGGATGAACACTGAAGCTTTCTTT. As protein: CASRADRMNTEAFF.